These T cell receptor beta chains were read from a single sample in a study of cytomegalovirus exposure and HLA in healthy donors. Here immunoSEQ multiplex PCR was the method, and the copy in TCRdb shows in-frame clones only, minus some. The top ten hold under 13% of the sample, which has 100,000 to 150,000 clones, around 80% seen once. The sample was PBMCs. The source is a man aged 30 to 45 in good health and CMV-seropositive. Each CDR3 is given with its conserved first and last residue. D genes are given only for firm matches. Clone size appears in some rows only: once, few, many, or a class for an expanded clone.

d_call | j_call | v_call | clone_size | cdr3_nt | cdr3_aa
. | TRBJ1-2 | TRBV7-2 | . | TGTGCCAGCAGCCAACTAGCTAACTATGGCTACACCTTC | CASSQLANYGYTF
TRBD1 | TRBJ1-3 | TRBV9 | . | TGTGCCAGCAGCGTAGGACCGGGACAGCTCTCTGGAAACACCATATATTTT | CASSVGPGQLSGNTIYF
. | TRBJ1-1 | TRBV2 | . | TGTCCACCTCGGGGGGGCGGTGCCCATGAAGCTTTCTTT | CPPRGGGAHEAFF
TRBD2 | TRBJ2-1 | TRBV20-1 | . | TGCAGTGCGGTAGCGGGAGTTAAGTTCTTC | CSAVAGVKFF
. | TRBJ2-6 | TRBV19 | . | TGTGCCAGTAGTATAGAACAGGGCTACTACTCTGGGGCCAACGTCCTGACTTTC | CASSIEQGYYSGANVLTF
. | TRBJ1-4 | TRBV6-5 | . | TGTGCCAGCAGTGTCTTGAATGAAAAACTGTTTTTT | CASSVLNEKLFF
TRBD1 | TRBJ2-3 | TRBV4-3 | . | TGCGCCAGCAGCCAAGATGTAGGACAGGGCACAGATACGCAGTATTTT | CASSQDVGQGTDTQYF
. | TRBJ1-2 | TRBV11-2 | . | TGTGCCAGCAGCTTATTTGACAGGTTCTATGGCTACACCTTC | CASSLFDRFYGYTF
TRBD2 | TRBJ2-2 | TRBV10-1 | medium-sized | TGCGCCAGCAGTCGGAGGCGGGAGGGCACCGGGGAGCTGTTTTTT | CASSRRREGTGELFF
. | TRBJ2-1 | TRBV5-6 | . | TGTGCCAGCAGCGAAGACCCCAGGGATGAGCAGTTCTTC | CASSEDPRDEQFF
TRBD2 | TRBJ2-4 | TRBV30 | . | TGTGCCTGGAGTGGACGGACTAGCGGGAGTAATAACATTCAGTACTTC | CAWSGRTSGSNNIQYF
. | TRBJ2-7 | TRBV13 | . | TGTGCCAGCAGCTTAGGACAGGGAGTGAACGAGCAGTACTTC | CASSLGQGVNEQYF
. | TRBJ1-2 | TRBV30 | . | TGTGCCTGGAGAGGGGTCACTCGGGTCTATGGCTACACCTTC | CAWRGVTRVYGYTF
TRBD2 | TRBJ2-1 | TRBV19 | . | TGTGCCAGTAGTATGAAGGCTAGCGGGAGGGCCATCTACAATGAGCAGTTCTTC | CASSMKASGRAIYNEQFF
. | TRBJ2-1 | TRBV19 | . | TGTGCCAGTAGTCCCCTCGGGGTCAGCTCCTACAATGAGCAGTTCTTC | CASSPLGVSSYNEQFF
TRBD2 | TRBJ2-7 | TRBV5-4 | few | TGTGCCAGCAGCTTCGGGAGGCAAAACGAGCAGTACTTC | CASSFGRQNEQYF
. | TRBJ2-3 | TRBV29-1 | . | TGCAGCTCTGTCCTGCGACTCCGCACAGATACGCAGTATTTT | CSSVLRLRTDTQYF
TRBD1 | TRBJ1-2 | TRBV13 | . | TGTGCCAGCAGCCAGTGGACAGGGGGCATGCCTAACTATGGCTACACCTTC | CASSQWTGGMPNYGYTF
TRBD2 | TRBJ2-2 | TRBV6-1 | . | TGTGCCAGCAGTAGACTAGCGGGAGGGATCGGGGAGCTGTTTTTT | CASSRLAGGIGELFF
. | TRBJ2-1 | TRBV9 | . | TGTGCCAGCAGCCCCCGGGTCCTCAGCTCCTACAATGAGCAGTTCTTC | CASSPRVLSSYNEQFF
TRBD1 | TRBJ1-4 | TRBV6-5 | . | TGTGCCAGCAGCCAGGGACAGTTTGGCGAAAAACTGTTTTTT | CASSQGQFGEKLFF
. | TRBJ1-2 | TRBV28 | . | TGTGCCAGCAGTTTAGCGGCCGCACTTAACTATGGCTACACCTTC | CASSLAAALNYGYTF
. | TRBJ1-2 | TRBV21-1 | . | TGTGCCAGCAGCAAATACAGGGAACTCAACTATGGCTACACCTTC | CASSKYRELNYGYTF
. | TRBJ2-5 | TRBV5-1 | . | TGCGCCAGCCGGTCGGGGGGCGCGTTCCAAGAGACCCAGTACTTC | CASRSGGAFQETQYF
. | TRBJ2-7 | TRBV7-2 | . | TGTGCCAGCAGCTTAGCCCAGATAGCGAGTGCCCACGAGCAGTACTTC | CASSLAQIASAHEQYF
. | TRBJ1-6 | TRBV7-2 | . | TGTGCCAGCAGCTCCAACAGGGTTGGGAATTCACCCCTCCACTTT | CASSSNRVGNSPLHF
TRBD1 | TRBJ1-1 | TRBV9 | . | TGTGCCAGCAGCGTAGGTCGTCAGGGGGCAACTGAAGCTTTCTTT | CASSVGRQGATEAFF
. | TRBJ2-1 | TRBV11-2 | . | TGTGCCAGCAGGCTAGTCCCGAGGGGGATAATAAGTGAGCAGTTCTTC | CASRLVPRGIISEQFF
. | TRBJ2-1 | TRBV4-3 | . | TGCGCCAGCAGCCCCACTTGGGCTCGATACAATGAGCAGTTCTTC | CASSPTWARYNEQFF
. | TRBJ2-3 | TRBV7-9 | . | TGTGCCAGCAGCTTACGGGGGAGCACAGATACGCAGTATTTT | CASSLRGSTDTQYF
TRBD2 | TRBJ2-7 | TRBV4-2 | . | TGTGCCAGCAGCCAGGATAGCGGGACCTACGAGCAGTACTTC | CASSQDSGTYEQYF
TRBD1 | TRBJ1-5 | TRBV9 | . | TGTGCCAGCAGCGTTGGGACAGGTTCCGGACAGCCCCAGCATTTT | CASSVGTGSGQPQHF
TRBD2 | TRBJ2-1 | TRBV27 | . | TGTGCCAGCAGTTCGAACCACCTTACCGGGAGGAGGTACAATGAGCAGTTCTTC | CASSSNHLTGRRYNEQFF
. | TRBJ1-1 | TRBV13 | . | TGTGCCGGCAGCCGCGACAGCCCGAACACTGAAGCTTTCTTT | CAGSRDSPNTEAFF
TRBD1 | TRBJ1-1 | TRBV27 | . | TGTGCCAGCAGACTACAGAAAACCGGGACAGTGAACACTGAAGCTTTCTTT | CASRLQKTGTVNTEAFF
TRBD2 | TRBJ2-7 | TRBV20-1 | . | TGCAGTGCTATATCTAGCGGTGAGCAGTACTTC | CSAISSGEQYF
TRBD2 | TRBJ2-3 | TRBV7-6 | . | TGTGCCAGCAGTCTTGGACTAGCTTGGGATACGCAGTATTTT | CASSLGLAWDTQYF
TRBD2 | TRBJ2-7 | TRBV5-4 | . | TGTGCCAGCAGCTTGGCGGGGGGGGTCGCCTACGAGCAGTACTTC | CASSLAGGVAYEQYF
TRBD1 | TRBJ1-1 | TRBV20-1 | . | TGCAGTGCAGACAGGGGAACTGAAGCTTTCTTT | CSADRGTEAFF
. | TRBJ1-3 | TRBV11-2 | . | TGTGCCAGCAGCTTGGGGCTTGGAAACACCATATATTTT | CASSLGLGNTIYF
. | TRBJ1-5 | TRBV18 | . | TGTGCCAGCTCACCAGACAGAACGGATCAGCCCCAGCATTTT | CASSPDRTDQPQHF
TRBD1 | TRBJ2-3 | TRBV11-3 | . | TGTGCCAGCAGCCCACTGGGGGGACAGGGCACAGATACGCAGTATTTT | CASSPLGGQGTDTQYF
. | TRBJ2-7 | TRBV15 | . | TGTGCCACCAGCAGAGCGTACGAGCAGTACTTC | CATSRAYEQYF
. | TRBJ1-1 | TRBV5-1 | . | TGCGCCAGCAGCTTGTCTACGAACACTGAAGCTTTCTTT | CASSLSTNTEAFF
. | TRBJ2-3 | TRBV15 | . | TGTGCCACCAGCAGGGCGAGGCCGAGCACAGATACGCAGTATTTT | CATSRARPSTDTQYF
TRBD1 | TRBJ2-7 | TRBV5-1 | . | TGCGCCAGCAGCCCCATTGGCCCGGCCCGGACAGGTACTACCTACGAGCAGTACTTC | CASSPIGPARTGTTYEQYF
TRBD2 | TRBJ2-2 | TRBV7-9 | . | TGTGCCAGCAGCGCCTGGACTAGCGGGAAGAACGGGGAGCTGTTTTTT | CASSAWTSGKNGELFF
. | TRBJ2-5 | TRBV9 | . | TGTGCCAGCAGCGCCGGCCTCTCCAGGGGCCACCAAGAGACCCAGTACTTC | CASSAGLSRGHQETQYF
TRBD1 | TRBJ1-1 | TRBV2 | . | TGTGCCAGCAGTGACGGACAGGGAGCTGAAGCTTTCTTT | CASSDGQGAEAFF
. | TRBJ1-3 | TRBV11-3 | once | TGTGCCAGCAGCGAAGACAGTGGAAACACCATATATTTT | CASSEDSGNTIYF
. | TRBJ1-3 | TRBV5-1 | . | TGCGCCAGCAGCTTGGACAGGGTATCTGGAAACACCATATATTTT | CASSLDRVSGNTIYF